Shown below are 2 T cell receptor beta chains from a single sample sequenced in a study of blood T cell repertoires in COVID-19. Generated by immunoSEQ multiplex PCR, the TCRdb table keeps only in-frame clones and is missing some. The sample records 66,000 or so clones, roughly 77% being singletons. Sequenced: peripheral blood. Source of these receptors: a human donor in a cohort sampled during active COVID-19.

By proportion, this clone is medium-sized. The gene calls are TRBV6-5 and TRBJ1-3; no clear D. CDR1 is MNHEY and CDR2 is SVGAGI in the germline V gene. This CDR3 spans 14 amino acids. CDR3 DNA: TGTGCAAGTTTACTTTCTAGCTCTGGAAACACCATATATTTT. Translated: CASLLSSSGNTIYF.

This chain connects TRBV5-4 to TRBJ2-7; 10 bases line up with TRBD2. CDR1 is SGHNT and CDR2 is YYREEE in the germline V gene (reference sequence). The V gene end was trimmed by 1 base and the J gene end by 0 bases; junction bases not matched to a gene: 1. CDR3 size: 15 residues. The CDR3 here is CASSLTSGASYEQYF. The CDR3 nucleotides read TGTGCCAGCAGCTTGACTAGCGGGGCCTCCTACGAGCAGTACTTC.